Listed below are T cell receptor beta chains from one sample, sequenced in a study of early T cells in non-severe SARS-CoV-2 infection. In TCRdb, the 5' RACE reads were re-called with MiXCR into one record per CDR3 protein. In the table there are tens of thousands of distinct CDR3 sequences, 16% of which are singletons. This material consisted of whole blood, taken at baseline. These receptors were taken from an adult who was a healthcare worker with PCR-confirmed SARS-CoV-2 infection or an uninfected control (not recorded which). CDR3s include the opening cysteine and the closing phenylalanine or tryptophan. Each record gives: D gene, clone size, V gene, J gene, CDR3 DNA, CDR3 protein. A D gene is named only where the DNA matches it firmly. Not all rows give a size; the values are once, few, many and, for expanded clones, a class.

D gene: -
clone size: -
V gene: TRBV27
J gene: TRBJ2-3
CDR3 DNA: TGTGCCAGCAGTTATGGACGCCCGAGCAGGGGAGATACGCAGTATTTT
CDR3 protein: CASSYGRPSRGDTQYF

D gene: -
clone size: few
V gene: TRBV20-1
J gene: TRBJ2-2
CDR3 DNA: TGCAGTGCTTACAAGACCTCCGGGGAGCTGTTTTTT
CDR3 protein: CSAYKTSGELFF

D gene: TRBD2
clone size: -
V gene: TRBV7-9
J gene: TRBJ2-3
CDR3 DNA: TGTGCCAGCAGCTCCGGACCGGGACTAGCGGCAGATACGCAGTATTTT
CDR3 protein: CASSSGPGLAADTQYF

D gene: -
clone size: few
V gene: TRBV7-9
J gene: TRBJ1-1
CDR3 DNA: TGTGCCAGCAGCTTAGGACAGCATAACACTGAAGCTTTCTTT
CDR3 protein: CASSLGQHNTEAFF

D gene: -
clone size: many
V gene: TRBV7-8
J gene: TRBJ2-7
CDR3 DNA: TGTGCCAGCAGCCCCATGGGGTCCGGCGAGCAGTACTTC
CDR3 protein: CASSPMGSGEQYF

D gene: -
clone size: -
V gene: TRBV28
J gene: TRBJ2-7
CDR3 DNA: TGTGCCAGCAGTTTCCTAGGAGCGGCGAACGAGCAGTACTTC
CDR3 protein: CASSFLGAANEQYF

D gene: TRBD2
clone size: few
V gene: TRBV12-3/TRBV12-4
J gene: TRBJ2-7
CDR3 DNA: TGTGCCAGCAGTCCCATAGCGGGAGGGCCGGTCGAGCAGTACTTC
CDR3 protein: CASSPIAGGPVEQYF

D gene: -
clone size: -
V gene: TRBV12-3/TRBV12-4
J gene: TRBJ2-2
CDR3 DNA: TGTGCCAGCAGTTTAAGACGGTCGAACACCGGGGAGCTGTTTTTT
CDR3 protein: CASSLRRSNTGELFF

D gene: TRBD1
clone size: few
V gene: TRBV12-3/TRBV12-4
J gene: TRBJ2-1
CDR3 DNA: TGTGCCAGCAGTTTAATGACAGGGCGGGAGCAGTTCTTC
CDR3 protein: CASSLMTGREQFF

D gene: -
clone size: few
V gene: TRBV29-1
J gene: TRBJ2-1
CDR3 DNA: TGCAGCGTCGAGAACAATGAGCAGTTCTTC
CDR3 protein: CSVENNEQFF

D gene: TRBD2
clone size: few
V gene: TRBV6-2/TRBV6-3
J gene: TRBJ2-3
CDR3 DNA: TGTGCCAGCAGAGAGCGGGAGAGAGGGGCCACAGATACGCAGTATTTT
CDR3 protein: CASRERERGATDTQYF